This is a list of T cell receptor beta chains from one sample in a study of Tregs in tolerant kidney transplant recipients. Method: immunoSEQ multiplex PCR; TCRdb's copy keeps in-frame clones and lacks some. This sample yields approximately 66,000 clones, of which 80% to 90% are seen a single time; 2.1% belongs to the top ten. The sample was Tregs from blood, taken before the transplant. The receptor set was obtained from a human donor who received a combined kidney and bone marrow transplant. The CDR3 runs from the conserved cysteine through the conserved F or W. D genes are given only for firm matches. Some rows have no size entry. The others give once, few or many, or a class for an expanded clone.

j_call v_call clone_size d_call cdr3_length cdr3_aa cdr3_nt
TRBJ1-2 TRBV5-1 once TRBD1 13 CASSQGQNYGYTF TGCGCCAGCAGCCAGGGACAGAACTATGGCTACACCTTC
TRBJ1-1 TRBV6-5 NA NA 14 CASRYPGEVTEAFF TGTGCCAGCAGGTACCCCGGGGAGGTCACTGAAGCTTTCTTT
TRBJ1-2 TRBV19 NA TRBD1 13 CASSMGTGVGYTF TGTGCCAGTAGTATGGGGACAGGGGTCGGCTACACCTTC
TRBJ2-4 TRBV7-9 NA NA 16 CASTTSRLGGGAAQYF TGTGCCAGCACGACGAGCCGTTTGGGTGGGGGGGCGGCTCAGTACTTC
TRBJ1-4 TRBV27 NA NA 14 CASSPIATNEKLFF TGTGCCAGCAGCCCCATTGCAACTAATGAAAAACTGTTTTTT
TRBJ2-7 TRBV7-6 NA NA 13 CASSLGSGYEQYF TGTGCCAGCAGCTTAGGCTCCGGGTACGAGCAGTACTTC
TRBJ2-7 TRBV27 NA TRBD1 14 CASSGGQYSYEQYF TGTGCCAGCAGTGGGGGACAGTACTCCTACGAGCAGTACTTC
TRBJ1-2 TRBV29-1 NA NA 10 CSVEYDGYTF TGCAGCGTTGAATACGATGGCTACACCTTC
TRBJ2-7 TRBV7-2 NA TRBD1 16 CASSPEGTGVRSEQYF TGTGCCAGCAGCCCAGAGGGGACAGGGGTAAGGTCCGAGCAGTACTTC
TRBJ2-5 TRBV10-2 NA TRBD2 15 CASRPLAGIGETQYF TGCGCCAGCCGCCCTCTAGCGGGGATAGGGGAGACCCAGTACTTC
TRBJ2-1 TRBV7-2 NA TRBD2 17 CASSPGASGRSYNEQFF TGTGCCAGCAGCCCCGGGGCTAGCGGGAGATCCTACAATGAGCAGTTCTTC
TRBJ2-7 TRBV6-6 few NA 13 CASSYSNVYEQYF TGTGCCAGCAGTTACTCGAACGTCTACGAGCAGTACTTC
TRBJ2-6 TRBV27 NA NA 14 CASSLSGGANVLTF TGTGCCAGCAGTTTATCTGGGGGGGCCAACGTCCTGACTTTC
TRBJ1-2 TRBV7-6 NA NA 17 CASSLGQSPLEDYGYTF TGTGCCAGCAGCTTAGGGCAGAGCCCACTTGAGGACTATGGCTACACCTTC
TRBJ2-2 TRBV5-1 once NA 14 CASRPSTGTGELFF TGCGCCAGCAGACCCTCGACTGGGACCGGGGAGCTGTTTTTT
TRBJ1-5 TRBV9 NA NA 14 CASSVGGLNQPQHF TGTGCCAGCAGCGTGGGGGGACTCAATCAGCCCCAGCATTTT
TRBJ1-3 TRBV5-1 few TRBD1 15 CASRIGGSSGNTIYF TGCGCCAGCCGTATAGGGGGCAGCTCTGGAAACACCATATATTTT
TRBJ1-6 TRBV4-1 NA NA 17 CASSQDRGTPNNSPLHF TGCGCCAGCAGCCAAGATCGGGGGACCCCAAATAATTCACCCCTCCACTTT
TRBJ1-2 TRBV9 NA TRBD1 16 CASSVDRQGANYGYTF TGTGCCAGCAGCGTAGATAGGCAGGGGGCTAACTATGGCTACACCTTC
TRBJ2-7 TRBV2 NA TRBD2 13 CAGSGDRTLEQYF TGTGCCGGGAGCGGGGACCGTACGTTGGAGCAGTACTTC
TRBJ2-1 TRBV7-2 NA NA 13 CASQWRPYNEQFF TGTGCCAGCCAATGGCGGCCCTACAATGAGCAGTTCTTC
TRBJ2-3 TRBV7-9 once NA 15 CASSLRTLRTDTQYF TGTGCCAGCAGCTTAAGGACACTCCGCACAGATACGCAGTATTTT
TRBJ1-1 TRBV19 NA TRBD1 15 CASSISGGAYTEAFF TGTGCCAGTAGTATATCAGGGGGCGCTTACACTGAAGCTTTCTTT
TRBJ2-7 TRBV19 NA TRBD1 14 CASSMGQAPYEQYF TGTGCCAGTAGTATGGGACAGGCTCCCTACGAGCAGTACTTC
TRBJ1-2 TRBV4-1 NA TRBD1 15 CASSQETPRGTGYTF TGCGCCAGCAGCCAAGAAACCCCCAGGGGGACCGGCTACACCTTC
TRBJ2-1 TRBV7-2 NA TRBD2 14 CASSEGLARDEQFF TGTGCCAGCAGCGAGGGACTAGCTAGGGATGAGCAGTTCTTC
TRBJ2-5 TRBV5-6 NA TRBD2 15 CASSLVAGGWETQYF TGTGCCAGCAGCTTGGTAGCGGGAGGTTGGGAGACCCAGTACTTC
TRBJ2-3 TRBV11-3 NA NA 15 CASSLNGLSTDTQYF TGTGCCAGCAGCTTAAATGGACTTAGCACAGATACGCAGTATTTT
TRBJ2-7 TRBV18 NA NA 13 CASSPEVSYEQYF TGTGCCAGCTCACCGGAGGTTTCCTACGAGCAGTACTTC
TRBJ1-2 TRBV2 NA TRBD1 14 CASRAGTGFYGYTF TGTGCCAGCAGGGCCGGGACAGGGTTCTATGGCTACACCTTC
TRBJ2-3 TRBV25-1 NA NA 14 CASSEYAGTDTQYF TGTGCCAGCAGTGAATATGCAGGGACAGATACGCAGTATTTT
TRBJ2-3 TRBV4-2 NA NA 16 CASSQDGQGPTDTQYF TGTGCCAGCAGCCAAGATGGGCAGGGGCCCACAGATACGCAGTATTTT
TRBJ2-3 TRBV9 NA TRBD2 15 CASSALAGGRDTQYF TGTGCCAGCAGCGCCCTAGCGGGGGGGAGGGATACGCAGTATTTT
TRBJ1-2 TRBV5-4 NA NA 15 CASSLGWGGTYGYTF TGTGCCAGCAGCTTGGGATGGGGCGGGACCTATGGCTACACCTTC
TRBJ1-1 TRBV6-1 NA NA 12 CASSVFGTEAFF TGTGCCAGCAGTGTTTTCGGAACTGAAGCTTTCTTT
TRBJ2-5 TRBV10-1 once NA 13 CASSETAQETQYF TGCGCCAGCAGTGAGACAGCCCAAGAGACCCAGTACTTC
TRBJ1-2 TRBV19 NA NA 16 CASSPIWVPHKGGYTF TGTGCCAGTAGCCCAATCTGGGTTCCGCACAAGGGGGGCTACACCTTC
TRBJ1-5 TRBV6-1 once NA 14 CASSESRSVQPQHF TGTGCCAGCAGTGAAAGTCGGTCGGTTCAGCCCCAGCATTTT
TRBJ2-1 TRBV7-2 NA NA 14 CASSGTFTYNEQFF TGTGCCAGCAGCGGGACCTTCACCTACAATGAGCAGTTCTTC
TRBJ1-1 TRBV7-9 NA NA 13 CASSHSGAFEAFF TGTGCCAGCAGCCACTCAGGGGCTTTCGAAGCTTTCTTT
TRBJ1-4 TRBV9 NA TRBD1 14 CASSAQGTNEKLFF TGTGCCAGCAGCGCACAGGGGACTAATGAAAAACTGTTTTTT
TRBJ1-1 TRBV10-1 NA NA 14 CASSESGHGTEAFF TGCGCCAGCAGTGAGTCTGGCCACGGGACTGAAGCTTTCTTT
TRBJ2-7 TRBV7-2 NA NA 14 CASSLTGESYEQYF TGTGCCAGCAGCTTAACGGGGGAATCCTACGAGCAGTACTTC
TRBJ2-1 TRBV7-6 NA TRBD1 17 CASSPNLGQGWDNEQFF TGTGCCAGCAGCCCGAACCTAGGACAGGGATGGGACAATGAGCAGTTCTTC
TRBJ1-2 TRBV5-1 NA TRBD1 13 CASSPGTGYGYTF TGCGCCAGCAGCCCAGGGACAGGCTATGGCTACACCTTC
TRBJ1-2 TRBV21-1 NA NA 11 CAIGQGGGYTF TGTGCCATAGGGCAGGGAGGGGGCTACACCTTC
TRBJ2-7 TRBV5-1 NA NA 13 CASSWAYSYEQYF TGCGCCAGCAGCTGGGCCTACTCCTACGAGCAGTACTTC
TRBJ2-4 TRBV19 NA NA 13 CASRGEGADIQYF TGTGCCAGTCGCGGGGAAGGGGCGGACATTCAGTACTTC
TRBJ2-2 TRBV12-5 NA NA 16 CASGLVLPPRAGELFF TGTGCTAGTGGTTTGGTACTCCCCCCCCGGGCCGGGGAGCTGTTTTTT
TRBJ1-2 TRBV10-3 NA TRBD1 14 CAIRIGQEGYGYTF TGTGCCATCAGGATAGGACAGGAGGGTTATGGCTACACCTTC
TRBJ2-7 TRBV7-8 once NA 13 CASSPPDTFEQYF TGTGCCAGCAGCCCGCCAGACACCTTCGAGCAGTACTTC
TRBJ1-2 TRBV6-6 NA NA 14 CASNPLGQTYGYTF TGTGCCAGCAACCCACTGGGACAAACCTATGGCTACACCTTC
TRBJ1-1 TRBV5-1 few NA 15 CASSLIIGLGTEAFF TGCGCCAGCAGCTTAATCATCGGGCTGGGGACTGAAGCTTTCTTT
TRBJ1-6 TRBV4-1 NA NA 17 CASSQVTGTAHNSPLHF TGCGCCAGCAGCCAAGTAACCGGGACGGCCCATAATTCACCCCTCCACTTT
TRBJ1-5 TRBV6-6 NA NA 14 CASSYRANNQPQHF TGTGCCAGCAGTTACAGGGCCAATAATCAGCCCCAGCATTTT
TRBJ2-2 TRBV5-4 NA TRBD2 16 CASSRRGRANTGELFF TGTGCCAGCAGCAGACGCGGGAGGGCGAACACCGGGGAGCTGTTTTTT
TRBJ1-1 TRBV10-2 NA NA 15 CASSRERVGSSEAFF TGCGCCAGCAGCCGGGAGAGGGTAGGCTCCTCTGAAGCTTTCTTT
TRBJ2-7 TRBV28 NA TRBD2 13 CATIMGGSVEQYF TGTGCCACCATTATGGGGGGGTCCGTCGAGCAGTACTTC